Listed below are T cell receptor beta chains from one sample, sequenced in a study of cytomegalovirus exposure and HLA in healthy donors. The method was immunoSEQ multiplex PCR; TCRdb's version includes in-frame clones alone and lacks a portion of them. The profile shows around 110,000 clones, over 60% of them singletons. Sequencing was carried out using PBMCs. These receptors were obtained from a man aged 25-45 years in good health and CMV-seropositive. Both conserved end residues are trimmed from each CDR3. A D gene is named only where the DNA matches it firmly. Size tells how often a clone was seen (once, few, many) or the class of an expanded clone, and some rows leave it out.

>.|TRBD1|TRBV7-9|12
ASRGTGVKEKLF
>.|.|TRBV4-3|16
ASSQASQGLSGANVLT
>.|TRBD1|TRBV5-1|12
ASSPGQGTGELF
>once|.|TRBV7-9|13
SSSLGGDPNTEAF
>.|.|TRBV7-8|13
ASSTLTIPSYEQY
>.|TRBD1|TRBV4-1|13
ASSTGTAVSYGYT
>.|.|TRBV5-1|12
ASSQTATNEKLF
>few|.|TRBV29-1|13
SVENGQGTNYGYT
>.|TRBD1|TRBV5-1|16
ASSFPGQGPPTVYEQY
>.|TRBD2|TRBV27|12
ASSIETSGGEQY
>once|.|TRBV7-3|9
ASSPGSEQF
>.|TRBD1|TRBV5-6|11
ASSSDRANEQY
>.|TRBD2|TRBV7-9|15
ASSPRSTSGQSYEQY
>.|.|TRBV12-2|15
ASRWGERGGRTDTQY
>.|.|TRBV30|11
AWSHSQYNEQF
>.|.|TRBV10-3|13
AISLRGATTYEQY
>.|TRBD1|TRBV7-6|13
ASSLGGQGRDTQY
>.|.|TRBV11-3|11
ASSLGRSYEQY
>.|.|TRBV7-9|13
ASSLGWTPGNTIY
>.|.|TRBV10-3|13
AISRQAGGIAEAF
>.|TRBD1|TRBV2|13
ASSETDRKITPLH
>.|.|TRBV6-6|10
ASRITGVEQY
>.|TRBD1|TRBV10-1|17
ASSEARTGVGGVANVLT
>.|.|TRBV29-1|13
SVEYMGGAGYGYT
>.|.|TRBV6-1|11
ASRRGPDYGYT
>.|.|TRBV10-3|12
AISDRVGPYEQY
>.|TRBD2|TRBV18|13
ASSPLSGGYNEQF
>.|TRBD2|TRBV7-9|11
SSSLSGEETQY
>.|.|TRBV4-3|13
ASSQDLARNTEAF
>.|TRBD1|TRBV5-1|13
ASSSRQGNQETQY
>.|.|TRBV19|12
ASSIPAGSYGYT
>few|.|TRBV12-5|13
ASAVIDTGSYEQY
>.|TRBD1|TRBV5-6|12
ASSLQGAKNIQY
>.|TRBD1|TRBV13|12
ASSLGDRDWGYT
>few|.|TRBV19|13
ASSPPVDGPGEQY
>.|TRBD2|TRBV10-3|14
AISGGTSGSTDTQY
>.|.|TRBV4-1|15
ASSPYALGAWDEKLF
>.|TRBD2|TRBV10-3|10
AIRLAGGGPY
>.|.|TRBV5-1|14
ASSLGTSPRTGELF
>.|.|TRBV15|14
ATSNRPFSTYNEQF
>.|TRBD1|TRBV5-6|14
ASSLVQGSYTGELF